A selection of T cell receptor beta chains follows, all from one sample in a study of blood T cells in healthy people across ages. TCRdb re-derived calls from the 5' RACE reads in MiXCR, one entry per CDR3 protein. The table lists about 640,000 distinct CDR3 sequences, roughly 43% of them singletons. The specimen was blood. These TCRs come from a man of 80 years or more in good health. The CDR3 runs from the conserved cysteine through the conserved F or W. The D gene is left open where the match is weak. Clone size, where shown, is once, few, many, or a class for clones that have expanded.

NA	TRBV30	few	TRBJ2-3	CAWMEGAGRDTQYF	TGTGCCTGGATGGAAGGGGCTGGGAGGGATACGCAGTATTTT
TRBD1	TRBV20-1	NA	TRBJ1-2	CSARGKPGQGVNYGYTF	TGCAGTGCTAGGGGGAAACCGGGACAGGGGGTGAACTATGGCTACACCTTC
TRBD1	TRBV7-2	NA	TRBJ1-2	CASRPGTGSYGYTF	TGTGCCAGCAGACCCGGGACAGGGAGCTATGGCTACACCTTC
NA	TRBV6-2/TRBV6-3	NA	TRBJ2-5	CASKSDRQETQYF	TGTGCCAGTAAGTCGGACAGACAAGAGACCCAGTACTTC
TRBD1	TRBV7-8	NA	TRBJ2-1	CASSKPGQGLLETQFF	TGTGCCAGCAGCAAACCGGGACAGGGGTTATTGGAGACCCAGTTCTTC
TRBD1	TRBV6-1	NA	TRBJ2-1	CASRDRTGNEQFF	TGTGCCAGCAGGGACAGGACGGGCAATGAGCAGTTCTTC
NA	TRBV2	NA	TRBJ1-1	CASSALEIEAFF	TGTGCCAGCAGTGCCTTAGAAATTGAAGCTTTCTTT
NA	TRBV27	few	TRBJ2-7	CASSLGPGIYEQYF	TGTGCCAGCAGTTTAGGCCCTGGAATCTACGAGCAGTACTTC
NA	TRBV6-5	NA	TRBJ2-1	CASSYSTFPRNEQFF	TGTGCCAGCAGTTACTCGACTTTTCCCAGGAATGAGCAGTTCTTC
NA	TRBV6-2/TRBV6-3	once	TRBJ1-6	CASSPGQFSSPLHF	TGTGCCAGCAGTCCCGGACAGTTTTCTTCACCCCTCCACTTT
TRBD2	TRBV5-4	few	TRBJ2-5	CASSGPEREPQYF	TGTGCCAGCAGCGGCCCGGAGCGGGAGCCCCAGTACTTC
NA	TRBV6-2/TRBV6-3	NA	TRBJ2-1	CASSLILGSGEQFF	TGTGCCAGCAGTTTGATATTGGGGTCGGGTGAGCAGTTCTTC
TRBD2	TRBV11-2	few	TRBJ2-3	CASSFHSGTGTDTQYF	TGTGCCAGCAGCTTTCACAGCGGGACCGGCACAGATACGCAGTATTTT